The next 24 T cell receptor beta chains were all read from a single sample in a study of blood T cell repertoires in COVID-19. Measured with immunoSEQ multiplex PCR; TCRdb has only the in-frame clones, and not every one. The top ten clones hold 0.7% to 0.85% of a sample with 200,000 or so clones, roughly nine tenths of them seen once. The sequencing input was peripheral blood. The source of these receptors is a woman in her 70s with acute or convalescent COVID-19.

This chain connects TRBV29-1 to TRBJ2-3, with a possible D match to TRBD2 (6 bases). Deletions cut 4 bases from V and 4 bases from J, with 15 bases between. The germline CDR1 and CDR2 sequences are SQVTM and ANQGSEA. This CDR3 has 14 residues. CDR3 bases: TGCAGCGTTGGTGGAGGGATAGGCGCAGATACGCAGTATTTT. Its protein is CSVGGGIGADTQYF.

This clone was seen more than once but under ten times. The V gene is TRBV27, the J gene TRBJ2-3; maybe TRBD1 (6 bases). This CDR3 comprises 14 residues. Between the trimmed V and J ends, which lost 5 bases and 4 bases, there was a span of 13 bases. CDR1 is MNHEY and CDR2 is SMNVEV in the germline V gene (reference sequence). CDR3 nucleotides: TGTGCCAGCAGTGTCCGGGACACTGCAGATACGCAGTATTTT. It encodes CASSVRDTADTQYF.

Only a few counts were recorded for this clone. This chain joins TRBV27 and TRBJ1-3; 7 nucleotides match TRBD1. CDR3 length: 11 residues. CDR1 and CDR2 (germline): MNHEY, SMNVEV (reference sequence). J gave up 9 bases and V 6 bases, and 2 bases lay outside the gene matches. The CDR3 nucleotides are TGTGCCAGCAGGACAGGGACCACCATATATTTT. It translates to CASRTGTTIYF.

The CDR3 nucleotides are TGTGCCAGCAGGCTCCTTGGAGGACAGGGAGGAGGCTACACCTTC. This gives the protein CASRLLGGQGGGYTF. This chain uses TRBV7-9 with TRBJ1-2; TRBD1 aligns across 8 bases. The CDR3 length is 15 residues. The ends lost 6 bases at V and 8 bases at J; junction bases unmatched: 14. Germline V lookup: CDR1 SEHNR, CDR2 FQNEAQ (reference sequence).

The chain carries TRBV6-2 or TRBV6-3 and TRBJ2-7; TRBD2 aligns across 8 bases. The junction had 8 bases not matched to a gene; V was cut back by 4 bases and J by 3 bases. The CDR3 totals 15 residues. Germline V CDR1 and CDR2: MNHEY, SVGEGT. In DNA form, the CDR3 reads TGTGCCAGCAGTTCCTTAGCGGGACGCTACTACGAGCAGTACTTC. Translating gives CASSSLAGRYYEQYF.

This chain joins TRBV18 and TRBJ1-6; D call uncertain. Trimming cost V 1 base and J 8 bases, with 18 bases left between them. Germline CDR1 KGHSH, CDR2 LQKENI. This CDR3 is built from 17 residues. The CDR3 loop reads CASSPRSGVGRHSPLHF. CDR3 nucleotide sequence: TGTGCCAGCTCACCACGGAGTGGGGTAGGGAGGCATTCACCCCTCCACTTT.

The chain links TRBV5-1 to TRBJ2-5, with D possibly TRBD2 on 7 matching bases. CDR3 length equals 13 residues. Germline-derived CDR1 and CDR2 are SGHRS and YFSETQ. V lost 4 bases and J 4 bases, leaving 11 bases between the germline ends. The CDR3: CASSPRGAETQYF. The CDR3 DNA is TGCGCCAGCAGCCCACGGGGGGCAGAGACCCAGTACTTC.

The chain links TRBV10-3 to TRBJ1-2; TRBD1 is a possible D gene (5 bases). The V end lost 1 base, the J end lost 5 bases, and 11 bases lay between the germline ends. This CDR3 region has 14 residues. CDR1 is ENHRY, CDR2 SYGVKD, per germline. The CDR3 spells CAISELGGRYGYTF. The CDR3 nucleotides are TGTGCCATCAGTGAGTTGGGGGGGAGATATGGCTACACCTTC.

The chain recombines TRBV11-3 with TRBJ2-1; 8 bases map to TRBD2. This CDR3 region has 15 residues. V shed 5 bases, J shed 8 bases, and the junction held 11 bases outside the gene matches. From germline, CDR1 is SGHNT and CDR2 YENEEA. DNA of the CDR3: TGTGCCAGCAGCCTGGGTGCAAGCGGGAGCTATGAGCAGTTCTTC. This encodes CASSLGASGSYEQFF.

The chain couples TRBV7-2 to TRBJ1-2; 7 bases fit TRBD1. Germline assignment: CDR1 SGHTA and CDR2 FQGNSA. The ends lost 5 bases at V and 2 bases at J; junction bases unmatched: 14. The CDR3 loop spans 17 amino acids. The CDR3 loop reads CASSGGYRGRGNYGYTF. The CDR3 nucleotides read TGTGCCAGCAGCGGCGGATACAGGGGTAGGGGCAACTATGGCTACACCTTC.

CDR3 sequence reads: CASSQGGLVSEQFF. For the CDR3, the DNA is TGTGCCAGCAGCCAAGGGGGACTAGTCAGTGAGCAGTTCTTC. V gene TRBV3-1 (or the pseudogene TRBV3-2) combines with J gene TRBJ2-1; TRBD2 matches at 8 bases. The trim removed 1 base at V and 9 bases at J, leaving 5 bases unmatched. The V gene's germline CDR1 is LGHDT and CDR2 YNNKEL (reference sequence). The CDR3 consists of 14 residues.

This clone occurred once. This chain connects TRBV5-4 to TRBJ2-7; TRBD1 might be the D (5 bases). V gave up 2 bases and J gave up 1 base, with 13 bases separating them. CDR3 length equals 15 residues. Germline-derived CDR1 and CDR2 are SGHNT and YYREEE (reference sequence). The CDR3 region has the DNA TGTGCCAGCAGCTTTGCAGGGATGAGGTCCTACGAGCAGTACTTC. Translation gives CASSFAGMRSYEQYF.

The chain joins TRBV19 to TRBJ2-5; 10 nucleotides line up with TRBD1. Germline CDR1 is LNHDA and CDR2 is SQIVND (reference sequence). Unmatched junction bases numbered 4, after V lost 4 bases and J lost 5 bases. There are 14 residues in the CDR3. CDR3 protein: CASSRQGARETQYF. For the CDR3, the DNA is TGTGCCAGTAGTAGACAGGGGGCGAGGGAGACCCAGTACTTC.

A few counts support this clone. This sample includes further DNA sequences coding for the same CDR3. The rearrangement joins TRBV6-5 to TRBJ2-7, with 9 bases that match TRBD1. Trimming at V came to 8 bases and at J to 2 bases, leaving 1 base not matched to a gene. The CDR3 spans 12 residues. From germline, CDR1 is MNHEY and CDR2 SVGAGI. DNA of the CDR3: TGTGCCAGCGGACAGGGGACCTACGAGCAGTACTTC. Translated, it gives CASGQGTYEQYF.

The sample holds a few counts of this clone. The chain carries TRBV2 and TRBJ1-1; tentative D call: TRBD1 (5 bases). V was clipped by 5 bases and J by 4 bases, with 14 bases between them. Germline loops: CDR1 SNHLY, CDR2 FYNNEI. The CDR3 spans 14 residues. DNA for the CDR3: TGTGCCAGCAGTCTGGGGCCCTCTGGCACTGAAGCTTTCTTT. This gives the protein CASSLGPSGTEAFF. Supplemented by reference TRBV2 and TRBJ1-1, the full variable domain reads EPEVTQTPSHQVTQMGQEVILRCVPISNHLYFYWYRQILGQKVEFLVSFYNNEISEKSEIFDDQFSVERPDGSNFTLKIRSTKLEDSAMYFCASSLGPSGTEAFFGQGTRLTVV.

The chain carries TRBV5-5 and TRBJ1-2; unclear D gene. The CDR3 covers 13 residues. Trimming took off 1 base at V and 6 bases at J, with 10 bases between the two ends. Germline V gene lookup returns CDR1 SGHKS and CDR2 YYEKEE (reference sequence). The CDR3 nucleotides are TGTGCCAGCAGCTTGAGTACTATCGATGGCTACACCTTC. Translated: CASSLSTIDGYTF.

This clone occurred a few times. The genes are TRBV6-5 and TRBJ1-6; 8 bases align to TRBD1. Trimming at V came to 5 bases and at J to 10 bases, leaving 10 bases not matched to a gene. Germline V lookup: CDR1 MNHEY, CDR2 SVGAGI. CDR3 length: 15 residues. The DNA for the CDR3 is TGTGCCAGCAGTACGTGGGGGACAGGAGGATCACCCCTCCACTTT. Its translation: CASSTWGTGGSPLHF.

This chain connects TRBV19 to TRBJ1-3; maybe TRBD1 (5 bases). Germline values: CDR1 LNHDA, CDR2 SQIVND (reference sequence). Trimming removed 4 bases at V and 0 bases at J, with 13 bases between. This CDR3 region has 16 residues. The CDR3 DNA is TGTGCCAGTAGTACCGGGACTACAATCTCTGGAAACACCATATATTTT. This translates into CASSTGTTISGNTIYF.

The rearrangement uses TRBV27 and TRBJ1-1; D ambiguous. CDR1 and CDR2 (germline): MNHEY, SMNVEV (reference sequence). The V gene lost 3 bases and the J gene lost 1 base, with 6 bases spanning the gap. The CDR3 is 13 residues long. The CDR3 loop is CASSFMRNTEAFF. The CDR3 bases are TGTGCCAGCAGTTTTATGCGGAACACTGAAGCTTTCTTT.

CDR3 bases: TGTGCCAGCAAAGGGGACTACAACACCGGGGAGCTGTTTTTT. Protein: CASKGDYNTGELFF. V gene TRBV9 combines with J gene TRBJ2-2; 7 bases fit TRBD2. V lost 6 bases to trimming and J lost 2 bases; unmatched junction nucleotides: 4. Germline V gives CDR1 SGDLS, CDR2 YYNGEE. This CDR3 is 14 amino acids long.

The V call is TRBV6-1, the J call TRBJ1-2, with TRBD1 matching over 9 bases. V gave up 1 base and J gave up 1 base; unmatched junction bases: 4. The CDR3 sequence is 16 residues long. Germline-derived CDR1 and CDR2 are MNHNS and SASEGT. The CDR3 nucleotides read TGTGCCAGCAGTGAAGGTTACAGGGGGCTTAACTATGGCTACACCTTC. Amino acid sequence: CASSEGYRGLNYGYTF.

The chain links TRBV12-3 or TRBV12-4 to TRBJ1-3, with 7 nucleotides matching TRBD1. The CDR3 runs to 13 residues. With V trimmed by 6 bases and J by 4 bases, 3 bases remained unmatched. The CDR3 sequence: CASRPTGGNTIYF. The CDR3 DNA follows: TGTGCCAGCAGGCCGACAGGGGGAAACACCATATATTTT.

The rearrangement links TRBV7-3 to TRBJ1-1, with D possibly being TRBD1 (5 bases). The ends were cut back, 0 bases at V and 1 base at J, with 6 bases in the middle. CDR1 is SGHTA and CDR2 is FQGTGA in the germline V gene. This CDR3 has 14 amino acids. The CDR3 here is CASSLTRGNTEAFF. In DNA form, the CDR3 reads TGTGCCAGCAGCTTAACAAGGGGGAACACTGAAGCTTTCTTT.

The genes are TRBV18 and TRBJ2-3; D remains unclear. The V end was cut by 6 bases, the J end by 0 bases, with 10 bases between. Germline V CDR1 and CDR2: KGHSH, LQKENI. The CDR3 is made up of 14 amino acids. CDR3 in amino acids: CASSPISSTDTQYF. The CDR3 bases are TGTGCCAGCTCCCCAATTTCTAGCACAGATACGCAGTATTTT.